This T cell receptor beta chain appears in the sequencing data of a study of cytomegalovirus exposure and HLA in healthy donors. At the level of the study: Researchers found that about four fifths of about 400 genotyped donors fell within the Caucasian-associated ancestry cluster.

Overall study findings and caveats: The authors later found HLA-associated TCR beta chains more clonally expanded than equally common others. With later analysis, a missense DCLRE1C variant became linked to TCR beta V- and J-gene trimming.

The PCR had 60 Vbeta and 13 Jbeta primers. Using immunoSEQ multiplex PCR, the repertoire was profiled, and TCRdb retains in-frame clones only, with some absent. The sample comprises approximately 110,000 clones, about 86% of which are singletons, and 2.2% rests with the top ten. Remarks on this clone: The target antigen is unknown.

This clonotype was sampled from a woman under 40 in good health and CMV-seronegative. The sample consisted of PBMCs.

CDR3 sequence (DNA): TGCAGCGTTATGGTCGGGAGGTGGGAGACCCAGTACTTC. Translating it yields CSVMVGRWETQYF. V and J are TRBV29-1 and TRBJ2-5; 7 bases fit TRBD2. Germline-derived CDR1 and CDR2 are SQVTM and ANQGSEA. The CDR3 has 13 amino acids. With V trimmed by 5 bases and J by 5 bases, 8 bases remained unmatched.